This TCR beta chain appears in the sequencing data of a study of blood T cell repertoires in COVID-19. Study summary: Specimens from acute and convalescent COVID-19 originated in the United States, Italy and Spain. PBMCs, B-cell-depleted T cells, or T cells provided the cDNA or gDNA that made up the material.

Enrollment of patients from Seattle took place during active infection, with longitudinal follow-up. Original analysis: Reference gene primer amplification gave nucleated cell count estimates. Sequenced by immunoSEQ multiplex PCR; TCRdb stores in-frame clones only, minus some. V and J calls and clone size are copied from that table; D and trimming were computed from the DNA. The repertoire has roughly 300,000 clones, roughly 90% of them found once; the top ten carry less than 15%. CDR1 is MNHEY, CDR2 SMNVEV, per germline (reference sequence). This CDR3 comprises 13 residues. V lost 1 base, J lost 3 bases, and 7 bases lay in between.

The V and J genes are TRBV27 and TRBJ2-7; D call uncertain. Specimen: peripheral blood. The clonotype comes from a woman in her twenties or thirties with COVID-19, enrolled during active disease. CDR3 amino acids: CASSLFPSYEQYF. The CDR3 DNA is TGTGCCAGCAGTTTATTTCCCAGCTACGAGCAGTACTTC.